This T cell receptor (beta chain) was profiled in a study of shared clonotypes between healthy human individuals. Study as a whole: The study enrolled two women and three men aged 18 to 49.

This CDR3 has 14 amino acids. Trimming cost V 9 bases and J 7 bases, with 19 bases left between them. Germline loops: CDR1 LNHDA, CDR2 SQIVND (reference sequence). Every subset had its genomic DNA shared out evenly among several immunoSEQ plates. Unsorted PBMC DNA went through sequencing on ten immunoSEQ deep assay plates. Here immunoSEQ multiplex PCR was the method, and the copy in TCRdb shows in-frame clones only, minus some. The table includes 97,000 or so clones, approximately 44% detected once. This clone was found a few times. Sample: PBMCs. This sequence was found in a woman aged 40 to 50 in good health. Some clones in this sample may be carry-over from other donors' samples. V gene TRBV19 combines with J gene TRBJ1-5; D might be TRBD1 (6 bases). The CDR3: CASAGDTSRQPQHF. In DNA form, the CDR3 reads TGTGCCAGCGCCGGGGACACCTCTCGACAGCCCCAGCATTTT.